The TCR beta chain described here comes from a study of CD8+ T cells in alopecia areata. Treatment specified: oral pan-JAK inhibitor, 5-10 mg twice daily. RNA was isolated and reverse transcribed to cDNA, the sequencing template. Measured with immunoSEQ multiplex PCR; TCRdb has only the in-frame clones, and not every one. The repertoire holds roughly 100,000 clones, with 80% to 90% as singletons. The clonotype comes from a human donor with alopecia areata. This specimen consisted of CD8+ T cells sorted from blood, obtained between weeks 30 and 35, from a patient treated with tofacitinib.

The CDR3 is CSVVRLYNEQFF. CDR3 in DNA: TGCAGCGTTGTTAGGCTCTACAATGAGCAGTTCTTC. The chain combines TRBV29-1 with TRBJ2-1; D ambiguous. Germline-derived CDR1 and CDR2 are SQVTM and ANQGSEA. V was trimmed by 4 bases and J by 3 bases, leaving 7 bases between them. The CDR3 runs to 12 residues.